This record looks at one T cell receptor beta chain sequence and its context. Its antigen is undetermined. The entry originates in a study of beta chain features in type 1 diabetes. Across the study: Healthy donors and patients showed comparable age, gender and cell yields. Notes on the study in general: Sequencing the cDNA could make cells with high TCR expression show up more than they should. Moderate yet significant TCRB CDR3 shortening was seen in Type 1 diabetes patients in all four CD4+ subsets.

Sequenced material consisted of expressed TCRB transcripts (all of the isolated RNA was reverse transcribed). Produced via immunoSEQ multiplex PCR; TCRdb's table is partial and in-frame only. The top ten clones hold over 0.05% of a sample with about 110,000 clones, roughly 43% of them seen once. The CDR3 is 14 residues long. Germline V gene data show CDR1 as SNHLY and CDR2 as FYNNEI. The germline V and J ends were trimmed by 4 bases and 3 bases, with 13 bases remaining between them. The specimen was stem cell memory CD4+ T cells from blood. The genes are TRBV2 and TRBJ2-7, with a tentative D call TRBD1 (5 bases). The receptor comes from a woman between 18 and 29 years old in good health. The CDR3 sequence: CASSGFVGVYEQYF. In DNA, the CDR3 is TGTGCCAGCAGTGGCTTTGTAGGGGTCTACGAGCAGTACTTC.